What follows is one T cell receptor beta chain and its context. Methods used by the authors: Nucleated cell counts were estimated from reference gene primer amplification. Repertoires were generated with immunoSEQ multiplex PCR, while TCRdb's copy carries only in-frame clones and drops some. The DNA gave D and trimming, while V, J and clone size come from that table. The data contain around 170,000 clones, approximately 87% of them singletons. This sample stems from a study of blood T cell repertoires in COVID-19. Looked up from germline, CDR1 is SGHRS and CDR2 is YFSETQ. V was pared by 5 bases and J by 0 bases, with 6 bases between. The CDR3 runs 13 residues.

The TCR comes from a woman between 65 and 79 years old with acute or convalescent COVID-19. The specimen was peripheral blood. This chain connects TRBV5-1 to TRBJ2-1; D remains ambiguous. The CDR3 is CASSDSSYNEQFF. CDR3 DNA sequence: TGCGCCAGCAGTGACTCCTCCTACAATGAGCAGTTCTTC.